This TCR beta chain was profiled in a study of shared clonotypes between healthy human individuals. The table came from immunoSEQ multiplex PCR; TCRdb's copy has only in-frame clones and leaves some out. The sample yields roughly 2,300,000 clones, 85% to 95% seen once. Adults of Caucasian background living in Nashville, Tennessee made up all donors. Germline V gene data show CDR1 as SEHNR and CDR2 as FQNEAQ (reference sequence). The CDR3 covers 17 residues. J gave up 6 bases and V 5 bases, and 10 bases lay outside the gene matches. This TCR was sampled from a man aged 18 to 29 in good health. Some clones in this sample may be carry-over from other donors' samples. Sequences were obtained from naive CD4+ T cells from PBMCs. The subset denotes: CD45RA+ positively selected. V gene TRBV7-9 combines with J gene TRBJ1-4; 12 bases agree with TRBD1. In DNA form, the CDR3 reads TGTGCCAGCAGCCCGGGACAGGGGGCGAATAGGGATGAAAAACTGTTTTTT. It specifies CASSPGQGANRDEKLFF.